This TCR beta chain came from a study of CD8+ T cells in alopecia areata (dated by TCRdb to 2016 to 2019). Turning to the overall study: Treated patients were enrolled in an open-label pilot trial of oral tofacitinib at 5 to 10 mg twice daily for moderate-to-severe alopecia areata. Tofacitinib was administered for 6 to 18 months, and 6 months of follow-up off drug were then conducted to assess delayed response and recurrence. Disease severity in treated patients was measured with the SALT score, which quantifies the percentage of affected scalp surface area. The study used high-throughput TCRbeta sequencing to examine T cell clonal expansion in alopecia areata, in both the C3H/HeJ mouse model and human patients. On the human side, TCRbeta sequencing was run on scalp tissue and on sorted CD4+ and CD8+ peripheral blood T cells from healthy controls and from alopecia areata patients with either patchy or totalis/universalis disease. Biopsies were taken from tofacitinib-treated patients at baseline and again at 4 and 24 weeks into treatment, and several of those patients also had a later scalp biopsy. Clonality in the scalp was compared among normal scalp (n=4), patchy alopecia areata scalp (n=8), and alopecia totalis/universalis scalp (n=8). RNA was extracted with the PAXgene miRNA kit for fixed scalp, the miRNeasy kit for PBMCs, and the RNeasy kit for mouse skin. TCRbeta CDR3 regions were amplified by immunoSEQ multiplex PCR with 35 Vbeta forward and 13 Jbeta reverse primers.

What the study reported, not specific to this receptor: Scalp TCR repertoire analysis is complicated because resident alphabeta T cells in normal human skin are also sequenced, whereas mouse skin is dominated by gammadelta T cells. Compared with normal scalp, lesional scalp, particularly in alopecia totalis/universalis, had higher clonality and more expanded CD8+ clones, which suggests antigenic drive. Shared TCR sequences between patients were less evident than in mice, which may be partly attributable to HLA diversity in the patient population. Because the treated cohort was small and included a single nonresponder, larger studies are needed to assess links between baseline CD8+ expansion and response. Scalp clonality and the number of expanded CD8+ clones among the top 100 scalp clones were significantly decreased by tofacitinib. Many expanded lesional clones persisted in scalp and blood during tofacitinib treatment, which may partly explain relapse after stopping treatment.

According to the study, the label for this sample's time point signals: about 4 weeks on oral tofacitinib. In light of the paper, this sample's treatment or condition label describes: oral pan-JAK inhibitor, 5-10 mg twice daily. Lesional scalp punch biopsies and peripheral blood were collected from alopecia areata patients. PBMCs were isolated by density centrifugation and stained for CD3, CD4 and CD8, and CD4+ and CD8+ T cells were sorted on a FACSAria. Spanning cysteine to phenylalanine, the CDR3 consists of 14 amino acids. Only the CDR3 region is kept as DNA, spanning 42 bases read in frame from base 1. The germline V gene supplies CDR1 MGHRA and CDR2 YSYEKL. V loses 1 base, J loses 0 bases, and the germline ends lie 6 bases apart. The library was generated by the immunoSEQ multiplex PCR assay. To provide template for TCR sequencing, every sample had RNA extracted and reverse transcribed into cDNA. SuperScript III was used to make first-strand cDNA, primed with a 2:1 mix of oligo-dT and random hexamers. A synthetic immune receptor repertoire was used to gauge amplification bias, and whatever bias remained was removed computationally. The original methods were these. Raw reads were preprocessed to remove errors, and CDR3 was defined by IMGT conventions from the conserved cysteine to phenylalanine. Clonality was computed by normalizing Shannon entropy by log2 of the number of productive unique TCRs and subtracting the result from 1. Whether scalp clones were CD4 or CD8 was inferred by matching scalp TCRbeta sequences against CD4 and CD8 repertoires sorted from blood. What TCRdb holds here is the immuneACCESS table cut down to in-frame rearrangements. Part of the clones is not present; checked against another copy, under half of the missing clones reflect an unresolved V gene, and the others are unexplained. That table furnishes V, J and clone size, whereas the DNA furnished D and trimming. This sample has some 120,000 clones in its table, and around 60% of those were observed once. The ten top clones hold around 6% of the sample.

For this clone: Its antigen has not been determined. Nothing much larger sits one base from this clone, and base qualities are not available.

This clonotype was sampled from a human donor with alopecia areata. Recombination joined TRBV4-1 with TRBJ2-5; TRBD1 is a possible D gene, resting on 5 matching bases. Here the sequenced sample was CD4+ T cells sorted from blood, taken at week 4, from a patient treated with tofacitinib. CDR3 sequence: CASSQGQYQETQYF. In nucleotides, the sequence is TGCGCCAGCAGCCAAGGACAGTACCAAGAGACCCAGTACTTC.